A single sample gave rise to the 10 T cell receptor beta chains below, sequenced in a study of blood T cell repertoires in COVID-19 (dated by TCRdb to between 2020 and 2021). The receptor library was made with the immunoSEQ multiplex PCR assay. Entries here come from immuneACCESS through TCRdb and include only in-frame sequences with V and J called. Some clones fail to appear in such tables; in the studies checked, an unresolved V gene covers under half of the shortfall, and the cause of the remainder is unknown. Counted in this sample were around 37,000 clones; approximately 90% of them appeared once. About 1.9% of the sample comes from the top ten. The sample was peripheral blood. All receptors come from a man between 45 and 60 years old with active or convalescent COVID-19.

The CDR3 loop reads CASSLQTVVVTEAFF. CDR3 bases: TGTGCCAGCAGCTTACAGACAGTGGTCGTCACTGAAGCTTTCTTT. This sequence joins TRBV7-9 and TRBJ1-1; a weak D match, TRBD1 (5 bases). Per the germline V gene, CDR1 is SEHNR and CDR2 is FQNEAQ (reference sequence). The CDR3 runs to 15 residues. V was trimmed by 2 bases and J by 4 bases, leaving 14 bases between them.

The chain recombines TRBV4-3 with TRBJ1-2, with D perhaps TRBD1 (6 bases). From germline, CDR1 is LGHNA and CDR2 YSLEER. V lost 0 bases to trimming and J lost 1 base, with 9 bases between them. This CDR3 region has 15 residues. The CDR3 loop reads CASSQDYRVNYGYTF. The CDR3 region has the DNA TGCGCCAGCAGCCAAGATTACAGGGTTAACTATGGCTACACCTTC.

The V call is TRBV5-1, the J call TRBJ2-3; TRBD1 is a possible D gene (5 bases). The CDR3 is 14 residues long. V was shortened by 3 bases and J by 6 bases, with 14 bases between the two germline ends. Germline loops: CDR1 SGHRS, CDR2 YFSETQ. CDR3 sequence (DNA): TGCGCCAGCAGCTACAGGTCGGAAGGGGATACGCAGTATTTT. It codes for CASSYRSEGDTQYF.

This CDR3 reads CAWRGQGGYEQYF. The CDR3 region has the DNA TGTGCCTGGAGAGGACAGGGTGGCTACGAGCAGTACTTC. The chain combines TRBV30 with TRBJ2-7; TRBD1 aligns across 8 bases. The trim removed 3 bases at V and 3 bases at J, leaving 4 bases unmatched. CDR1 and CDR2 from the germline V gene are GTSNPN and SVGIG (reference sequence). The CDR3 loop spans 13 amino acids.

The chain uses TRBV27 and TRBJ2-2, with 7 bases aligning to TRBD2. V shed 7 bases, J shed 1 base, and the junction held 12 bases outside the gene matches. Germline CDR1 is MNHEY and CDR2 is SMNVEV (reference sequence). This CDR3 is built from 17 residues. CDR3 DNA: TGTGCCAGCAACGGTTGGGCTAGCGGACTGAACACCGGGGAGCTGTTTTTT. It is translated as CASNGWASGLNTGELFF.

This sequence joins TRBV5-1 and TRBJ2-1; 11 nucleotides align to TRBD2. Trimming at V came to 4 bases and at J to 6 bases, leaving 12 bases not matched to a gene. The CDR3 has 17 amino acids. Per germline, CDR1 SGHRS and CDR2 YFSETQ. The CDR3 DNA reads as TGCGCCAGCAGCGCAACACTCACAACTAGCGGGGGCAATGAGCAGTTCTTC. This codes for CASSATLTTSGGNEQFF.

The J gene is TRBJ2-2, the V gene TRBV5-6, with D possibly being TRBD2 (5 bases). This CDR3 comprises 13 residues. Trimming took off 5 bases at V and 5 bases at J, with 10 bases between the two ends. Germline lookup yields CDR1 SGHDT and CDR2 YYEEEE. CDR3 in DNA: TGTGCCAGCAGTCCCCGAGGGACCGGGGAGCTGTTTTTT. Its protein is CASSPRGTGELFF.

The chain joins TRBV9 to TRBJ2-7; TRBD1 matches 10 bases. Looked up from germline, CDR1 is SGDLS and CDR2 is YYNGEE. This CDR3 spans 14 amino acids. Unmatched junction bases numbered 3, after V lost 0 bases and J lost 6 bases. The CDR3 sequence: CASSVGQGAVEQYF. In nucleotides, the CDR3 is TGTGCCAGCAGCGTAGGACAGGGGGCAGTCGAGCAGTACTTC.

The gene calls are TRBV23-1 and TRBJ2-6, with a possible D match to TRBD2 (6 bases). TRBV23-1 is given ORF status, its function remaining uncertain. Trimming cost V 4 bases and J 0 bases, with 22 bases left between them. This CDR3 comprises 20 residues. The CDR3 coding sequence is TGCGCCAGCAGTCTAGGGGCACTAAGGGAGGTAGGCTCTGGGGCCAACGTCCTGACTTTC. As protein: CASSLGALREVGSGANVLTF.

The CDR3 DNA is TGTGCCAGCAGTCCCCGACAGGGCTTTAGCAATCAGCCCCAGCATTTT. It specifies CASSPRQGFSNQPQHF. This chain connects TRBV27 to TRBJ1-5, with TRBD1 identical over 7 bases. Losses at the gene ends were 5 bases for V and 0 bases for J; bases not matched to a gene: 7. Germline CDR1 MNHEY, CDR2 SMNVEV (reference sequence). The CDR3 is 16 amino acids.